The 7 T cell receptor beta chains presented below share a single source sample, sequenced in a study of CD8 T cells in ankylosing spondylitis (dated by TCRdb to about 2017). Libraries were prepared through 5' RACE. The instrument given in TCRdb is Illumina HiSeq 2500. TCRdb redid the processing of the public reads, applying fastp at Q25 and MiXCR, and retained in-frame beta chains. Each entry merges the rows of one CDR3 protein and shows their most common DNA and genes. Present in this sample are under 150,000 distinct CDR3 sequences, over 9.5% of which were seen just once. About 4% of the sample belongs to the ten largest clones. The sample consisted of blood, either unsorted or a sorted T cell fraction (not recorded which). The receptors shown here come from a female donor with ankylosing spondylitis or in good health (not recorded which).

At least ten counts were recorded for this clonotype. The chain links TRBV20-1 to TRBJ1-2, with 9 bases aligning to TRBD1. Germline V gene sequence: CDR1 DFQATT, CDR2 SNEGSKA (reference sequence). This CDR3 comprises 16 residues. Unmatched junction bases numbered 16, after V lost 5 bases and J lost 6 bases. CDR3 sequence reads: CSAPYNRGRMENGYTF. CDR3 sequence (DNA): TGCAGTGCTCCGTACAACAGGGGGCGAATGGAAAATGGCTACACCTTC.

The chain has TRBV2 and TRBJ1-1; 9 bases map to TRBD1. This CDR3 region has 15 residues. Germline V gives CDR1 SNHLY, CDR2 FYNNEI. The trim removed 4 bases at V and 3 bases at J, leaving 6 bases unmatched. In nucleotides, the CDR3 is TGTGCCAGCAGTGGAACAGGGGGCTTGGACACTGAAGCTTTCTTT. It encodes CASSGTGGLDTEAFF.

CDR3 sequence reads: CASSQGAQPRATNEKLFF. CDR3 nucleotides: TGTGCCAGCAGCCAAGGAGCCCAGCCCCGTGCAACTAATGAAAAACTGTTTTTT. This chain links TRBV14 with TRBJ1-4; D uncertain. Germline CDR1 and CDR2: SGHDN and FVKESK. This CDR3 is built from 18 residues. V was pared by 1 base and J by 0 bases, with 15 bases between.

As concerns this clonotype: This may come from a read error, since a much larger clone is one base off. The chain recombines TRBV29-1 with TRBJ1-1; TRBD1 matches at 8 bases. CDR3 length equals 13 residues. Germline V lookup: CDR1 SQVTM, CDR2 ANQGSEA. CDR3 loop: CNVQGGPNTEAFF. The CDR3 nucleotides read TGCAACGTACAGGGGGGTCCGAACACTGAAGCTTTCTTT.

Details on this clonotype: This may be a read error: a much more frequent sequence differs by one nucleotide. The rearrangement joins TRBV20-1 to TRBJ2-2, with a tentative D call TRBD1 (6 bases). CDR3 length: 17 residues. Germline loops: CDR1 DFQATT, CDR2 SNEGSKA (reference sequence). CDR3 nucleotides: TGCTGTGCTCGGCAGTCCTACAGGGCAACGAACACCGGGGAGCTGTTTTTT. It yields the protein CCARQSYRATNTGELFF.

This clonotype was observed many times. The rearrangement links TRBV3-1 to TRBJ1-1; D ambiguous. This CDR3 has 13 residues. Trimming took off 4 bases at V and 8 bases at J, with 14 bases between the two ends. Germline assignment: CDR1 LGHDT and CDR2 YNNKEL (reference sequence). The CDR3: CASSRGSGREAFF. In DNA, the CDR3 is TGTGCCAGCAGCCGAGGGAGTGGTCGAGAAGCTTTCTTT.

Ten or more counts support this clonotype. V usage is TRBV29-1 and J usage is TRBJ1-1; D might be TRBD1 (5 bases). Germline CDR1 reads SQVTM; CDR2 reads ANQGSEA. Trimming left V 7 bases short and J 4 bases short, with 13 bases between. The CDR3 covers 12 residues. The CDR3 reads CSADQGGTEAFF. DNA of the CDR3: TGCAGCGCCGATCAGGGTGGCACTGAAGCTTTCTTT. The full variable domain, in which reference TRBV29-1 and TRBJ1-1 provide the parts outside the CDR3, is SAVISQKPSRDICQRGTSLTIQCQVDSQVTMMFWYRQQPGQSLTLIATANQGSEATYESGFVIDKFPISRPNLTFSTLTVSNMSPEDSSIYLCSADQGGTEAFFGQGTRLTVV.